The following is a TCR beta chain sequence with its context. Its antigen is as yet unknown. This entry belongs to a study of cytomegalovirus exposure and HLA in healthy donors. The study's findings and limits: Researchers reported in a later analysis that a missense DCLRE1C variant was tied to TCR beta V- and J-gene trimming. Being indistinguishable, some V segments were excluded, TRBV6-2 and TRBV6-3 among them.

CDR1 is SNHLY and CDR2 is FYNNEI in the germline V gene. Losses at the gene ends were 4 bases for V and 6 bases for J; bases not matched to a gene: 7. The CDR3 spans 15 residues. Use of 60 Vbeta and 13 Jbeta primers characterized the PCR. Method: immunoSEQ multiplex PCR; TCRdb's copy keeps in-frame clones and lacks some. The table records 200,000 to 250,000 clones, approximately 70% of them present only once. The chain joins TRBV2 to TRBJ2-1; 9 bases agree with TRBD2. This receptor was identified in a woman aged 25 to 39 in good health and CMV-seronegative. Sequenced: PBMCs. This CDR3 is CASSVGAGGTNEQFF. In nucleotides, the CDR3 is TGTGCCAGCAGTGTAGGGGCGGGAGGGACCAATGAGCAGTTCTTC.